This TCR beta chain is drawn from a study of early T cells in non-severe SARS-CoV-2 infection. Study as a whole: Sequencing targeted bulk RNA from unsorted whole blood, leaving chains unpaired.

TCRdb independently ran MiXCR on the 5' RACE reads; one entry per CDR3 protein. Here the sample spans 80,000 or so distinct CDR3 sequences, 10% to 12% being singletons. The table lists this clonotype with many counts. Germline CDR1 DFQATT, CDR2 SNEGSKA (reference sequence). Trimming took off 3 bases at V and 0 bases at J, with 12 bases between the two ends. The CDR3 runs 15 residues. The starting material was whole blood, obtained at baseline. The rearrangement joins TRBV20-1 to TRBJ1-5; tentative D call: TRBD1 (6 bases). The TCR comes from an adult who was a healthcare worker with PCR-confirmed SARS-CoV-2 infection or an uninfected control (not recorded which). The CDR3, as DNA: TGCAGTGCTAGCCCAGGGGTGAATAGCAATCAGCCCCAGCATTTT. Protein: CSASPGVNSNQPQHF.